This T cell receptor (beta chain) originates from a study of blood T cells in healthy people across ages. Regarding the study as a whole: Both higher diversity and more naive CD4+ cells marked long-lived donors when set against aged donors.

The sample holds a few counts of this clonotype. What it recognizes is unknown. Donors each provided about 10 milliliters of peripheral blood. Isolating PBMCs gave at least 6 million of these cells per sample. A second roughly 7 to 12 cycle PCR used barcoded and J-beta primers. TCRdb used MiXCR to reprocess the 5' RACE reads, holding one entry per CDR3 protein. The table has 630,000 or so distinct CDR3 sequences, about 30% seen once. Deletions cut 0 bases from V and 3 bases from J, with 12 bases between. The germline CDR1 and CDR2 sequences are SGHDT and YYEEEE. This CDR3 is built from 15 residues. The TCR originated in a woman of 80 years or more in good health. The V and J genes are TRBV5-6 and TRBJ1-1; D remains unclear. Sequences were obtained from blood. CDR3 protein: CASSLEPPAYTEAFF. The CDR3 nucleotides are TGTGCCAGCAGCTTGGAGCCGCCAGCCTACACTGAAGCTTTCTTT.